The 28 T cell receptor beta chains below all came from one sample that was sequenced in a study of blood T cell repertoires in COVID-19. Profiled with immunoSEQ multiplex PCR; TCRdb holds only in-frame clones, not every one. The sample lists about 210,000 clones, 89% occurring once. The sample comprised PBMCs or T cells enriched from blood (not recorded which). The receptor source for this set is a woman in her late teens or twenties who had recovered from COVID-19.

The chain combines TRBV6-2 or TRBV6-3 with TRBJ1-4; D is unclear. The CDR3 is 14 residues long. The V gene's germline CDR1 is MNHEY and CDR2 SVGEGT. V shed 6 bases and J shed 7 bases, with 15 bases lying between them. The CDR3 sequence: CASSPSAFAEKLFF. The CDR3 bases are TGTGCCAGCAGCCCCTCCGCGTTTGCTGAAAAACTGTTTTTT.

CDR3 coding DNA: TGCGCCAGCAGCGGCGGGACGGCCTCTGGAAACACCATATATTTT. This codes for CASSGGTASGNTIYF. This chain links TRBV5-1 with TRBJ1-3; D may be TRBD1 (5 bases). Germline V gene data show CDR1 as SGHRS and CDR2 as YFSETQ. Trimming pared 4 bases from V and 0 bases from J, leaving 11 bases between. There are 15 residues in the CDR3.

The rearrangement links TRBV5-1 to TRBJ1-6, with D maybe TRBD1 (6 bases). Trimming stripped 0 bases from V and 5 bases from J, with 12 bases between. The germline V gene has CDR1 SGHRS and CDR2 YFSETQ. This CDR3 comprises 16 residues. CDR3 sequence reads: CASSLERQGNNSPLHF. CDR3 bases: TGCGCCAGCAGCTTGGAGAGGCAGGGGAATAATTCACCCCTCCACTTT. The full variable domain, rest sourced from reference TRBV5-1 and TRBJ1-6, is KAGVTQTPRYLIKTRGQQVTLSCSPISGHRSVSWYQQTPGQGLQFLFEYFSETQRNKGNFPGRFSGRQFSNSRSEMNVSTLELGDSALYLCASSLERQGNNSPLHFGNGTRLTVT.

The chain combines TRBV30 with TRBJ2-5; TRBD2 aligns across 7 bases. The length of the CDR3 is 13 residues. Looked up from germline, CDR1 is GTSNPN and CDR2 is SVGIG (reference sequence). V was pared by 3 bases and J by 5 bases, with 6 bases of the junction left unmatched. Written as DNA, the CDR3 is TGTGCCTGGAGCTTGGGGGGGTACGAGACCCAGTACTTC. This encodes CAWSLGGYETQYF. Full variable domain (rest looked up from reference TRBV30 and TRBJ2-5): SQTIHQWPATLVQPVGSPLSLECTVEGTSNPNLYWYRQAAGRGLQLLFYSVGIGQISSEVPQNLSASRPQDRQFILSSKKLLLSDSGFYLCAWSLGGYETQYFGPGTRLLVL.

The CDR3 coding sequence is TGTGCCAGCAGTTCGGCCCGGGACAGGCTACTTGGCTACACCTTC. Translation: CASSSARDRLLGYTF. The chain combines TRBV6-6 with TRBJ1-2; 8 bases fit TRBD1. Germline CDR1 is MNHNY and CDR2 is SVGAGI (reference sequence). The CDR3 extends over 15 amino acids. V shed 4 bases and J 7 bases; nucleotides not matched to a gene: 11.

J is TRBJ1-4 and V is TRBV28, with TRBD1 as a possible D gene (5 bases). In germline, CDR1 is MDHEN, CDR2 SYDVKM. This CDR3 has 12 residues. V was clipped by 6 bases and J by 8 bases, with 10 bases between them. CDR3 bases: TGTGCCAGCAGACAGGACGGCGAAAAACTGTTTTTT. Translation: CASRQDGEKLFF.

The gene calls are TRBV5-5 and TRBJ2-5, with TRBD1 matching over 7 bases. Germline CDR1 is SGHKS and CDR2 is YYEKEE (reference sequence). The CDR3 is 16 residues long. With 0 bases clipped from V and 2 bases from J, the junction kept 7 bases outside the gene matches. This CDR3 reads CASSLVLTRGQETQYF. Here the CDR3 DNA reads TGTGCCAGCAGCTTGGTGCTAACCAGGGGGCAAGAGACCCAGTACTTC. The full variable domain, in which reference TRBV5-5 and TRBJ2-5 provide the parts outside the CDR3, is DAGVTQSPTHLIKTRGQQVTLRCSPISGHKSVSWYQQVLGQGPQFIFQYYEKEERGRGNFPDRFSARQFPNYSSELNVNALLLGDSALYLCASSLVLTRGQETQYFGPGTRLLVL.

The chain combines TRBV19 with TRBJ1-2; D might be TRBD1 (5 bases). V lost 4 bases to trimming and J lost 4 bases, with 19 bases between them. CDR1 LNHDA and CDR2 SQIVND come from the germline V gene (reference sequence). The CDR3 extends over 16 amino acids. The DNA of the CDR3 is TGTGCCAGTAGTACTATCGCGGGACCGATCCCCTATGGCTACACCTTC. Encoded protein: CASSTIAGPIPYGYTF.

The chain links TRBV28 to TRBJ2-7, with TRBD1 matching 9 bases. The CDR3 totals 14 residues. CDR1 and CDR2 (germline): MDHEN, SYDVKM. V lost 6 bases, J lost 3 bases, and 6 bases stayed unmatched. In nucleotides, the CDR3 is TGTGCCAGCAGCCCCGGGACAGGGATCTACGAGCAGTACTTC. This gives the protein CASSPGTGIYEQYF.

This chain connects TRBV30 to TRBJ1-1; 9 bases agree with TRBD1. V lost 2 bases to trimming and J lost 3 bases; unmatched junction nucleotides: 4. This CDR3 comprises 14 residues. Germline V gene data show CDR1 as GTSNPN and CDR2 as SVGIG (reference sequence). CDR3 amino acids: CAWSRTGAYTEAFF. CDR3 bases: TGTGCCTGGAGTAGGACAGGGGCTTACACTGAAGCTTTCTTT.

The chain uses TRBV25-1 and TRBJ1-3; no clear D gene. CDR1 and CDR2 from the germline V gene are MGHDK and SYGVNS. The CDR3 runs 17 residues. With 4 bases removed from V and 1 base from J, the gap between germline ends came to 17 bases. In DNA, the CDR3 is TGTGCCAGCAGTGCGACGGTGTATCGGGAGTCTGGAAACACCATATATTTT. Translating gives CASSATVYRESGNTIYF.

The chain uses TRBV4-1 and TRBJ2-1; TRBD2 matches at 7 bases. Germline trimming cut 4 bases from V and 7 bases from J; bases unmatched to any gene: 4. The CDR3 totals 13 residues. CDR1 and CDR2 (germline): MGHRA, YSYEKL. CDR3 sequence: CASSRRLANEQFF. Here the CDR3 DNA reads TGCGCCAGCAGCCGCCGACTAGCTAATGAGCAGTTCTTC.

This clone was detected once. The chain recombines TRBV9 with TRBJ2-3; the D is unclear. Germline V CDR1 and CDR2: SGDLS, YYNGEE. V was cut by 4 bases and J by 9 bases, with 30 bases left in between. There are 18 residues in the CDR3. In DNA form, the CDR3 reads TGTGCCAGCAGCCCCGAGGAAAGAGGAACACCGACGGATGTGACGCAGTATTTT. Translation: CASSPEERGTPTDVTQYF.

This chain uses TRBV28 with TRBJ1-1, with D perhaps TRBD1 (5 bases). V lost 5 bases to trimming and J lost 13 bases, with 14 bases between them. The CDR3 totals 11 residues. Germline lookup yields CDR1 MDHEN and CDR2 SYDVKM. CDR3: CASSLRTWVFF. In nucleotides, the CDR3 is TGTGCCAGCAGTCTGAGGACATGGGTTTTCTTT.

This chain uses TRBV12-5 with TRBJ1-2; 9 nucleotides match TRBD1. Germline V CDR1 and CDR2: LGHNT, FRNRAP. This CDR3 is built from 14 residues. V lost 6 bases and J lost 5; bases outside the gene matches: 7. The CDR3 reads CASGAGTGLYGYTF. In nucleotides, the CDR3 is TGTGCTAGTGGGGCCGGGACAGGGCTTTATGGCTACACCTTC.

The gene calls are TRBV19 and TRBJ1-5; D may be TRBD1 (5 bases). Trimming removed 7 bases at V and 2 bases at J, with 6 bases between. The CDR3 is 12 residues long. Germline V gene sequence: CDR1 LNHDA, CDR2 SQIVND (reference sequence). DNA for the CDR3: TGTGCCAGTAAACAGGGCAATCAGCCCCAGCATTTT. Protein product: CASKQGNQPQHF.

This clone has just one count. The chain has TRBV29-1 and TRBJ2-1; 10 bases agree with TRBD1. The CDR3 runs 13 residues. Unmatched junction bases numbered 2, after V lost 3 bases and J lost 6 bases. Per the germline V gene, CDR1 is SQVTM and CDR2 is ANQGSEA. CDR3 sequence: CSVEGDRGNEQFF. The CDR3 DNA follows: TGCAGCGTTGAGGGGGACAGGGGCAATGAGCAGTTCTTC.

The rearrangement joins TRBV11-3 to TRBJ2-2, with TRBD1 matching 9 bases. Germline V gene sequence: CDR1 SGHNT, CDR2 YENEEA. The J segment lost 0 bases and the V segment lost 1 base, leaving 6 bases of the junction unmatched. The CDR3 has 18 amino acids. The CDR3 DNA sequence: TGTGCCAGCAGCTTAGGATTGGGACAGGGACCGAACACCGGGGAGCTGTTTTTT. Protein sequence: CASSLGLGQGPNTGELFF.

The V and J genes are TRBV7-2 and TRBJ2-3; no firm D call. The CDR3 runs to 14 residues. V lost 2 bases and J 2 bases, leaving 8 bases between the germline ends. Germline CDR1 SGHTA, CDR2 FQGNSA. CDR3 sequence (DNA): TGTGCCAGCAGCTTATCAGTTAACACAGATACGCAGTATTTT. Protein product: CASSLSVNTDTQYF.

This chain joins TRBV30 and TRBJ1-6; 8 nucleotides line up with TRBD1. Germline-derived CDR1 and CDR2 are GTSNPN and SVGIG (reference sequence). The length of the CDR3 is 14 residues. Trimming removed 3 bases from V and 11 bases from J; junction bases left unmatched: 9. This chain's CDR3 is CAWSQLTGGTPLHF. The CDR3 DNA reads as TGTGCCTGGAGCCAACTTACAGGGGGGACACCCCTCCACTTT.

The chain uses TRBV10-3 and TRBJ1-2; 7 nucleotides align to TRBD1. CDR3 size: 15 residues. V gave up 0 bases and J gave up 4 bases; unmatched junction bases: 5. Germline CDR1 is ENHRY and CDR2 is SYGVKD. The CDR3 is CAISESRDSGYGYTF. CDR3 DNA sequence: TGTGCCATCAGTGAGTCTCGGGACAGCGGCTATGGCTACACCTTC.

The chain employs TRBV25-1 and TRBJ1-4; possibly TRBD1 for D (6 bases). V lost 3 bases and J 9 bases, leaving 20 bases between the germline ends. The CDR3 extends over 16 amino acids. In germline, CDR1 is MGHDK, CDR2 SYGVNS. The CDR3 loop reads CASSERGGAQSQKLFF. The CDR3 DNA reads TGTGCCAGCAGTGAGAGGGGGGGTGCCCAGTCGCAAAAACTGTTTTTT.

CDR3 DNA: TGTGCCAGCAAGGAGGGGGGGAGAGAGACCCAGTACTTC. Translation gives CASKEGGRETQYF. The chain couples TRBV12-3 or TRBV12-4 to TRBJ2-5; D might be TRBD2 (7 bases). Trimming cost V 7 bases and J 4 bases, with 13 bases left between them. The CDR3 spans 13 residues.

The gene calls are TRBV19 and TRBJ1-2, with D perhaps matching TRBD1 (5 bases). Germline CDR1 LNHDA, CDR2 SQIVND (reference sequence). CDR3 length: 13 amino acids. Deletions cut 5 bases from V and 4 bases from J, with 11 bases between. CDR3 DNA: TGTGCCAGTAGTGTCGACAGAGTCTATGGCTACACCTTC. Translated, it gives CASSVDRVYGYTF.

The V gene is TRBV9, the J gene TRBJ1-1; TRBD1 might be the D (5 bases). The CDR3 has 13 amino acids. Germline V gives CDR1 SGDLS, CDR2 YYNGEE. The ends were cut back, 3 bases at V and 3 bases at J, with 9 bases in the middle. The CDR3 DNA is TGTGCCAGCAGCGGGGGCGGAGACACTGAAGCTTTCTTT. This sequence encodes CASSGGGDTEAFF.

The CDR3 nucleotides read TGTGCCAGCAGTGAATCAGCGGGGGGGCCCACAGATACGCAGTATTTT. Protein sequence: CASSESAGGPTDTQYF. The V gene is TRBV6-1, the J gene TRBJ2-3; 10 bases map to TRBD2. The CDR3 spans 16 residues. The germline gives CDR1 MNHNS, CDR2 SASEGT. V was pared by 2 bases and J by 2 bases, with 4 bases of the junction left unmatched.

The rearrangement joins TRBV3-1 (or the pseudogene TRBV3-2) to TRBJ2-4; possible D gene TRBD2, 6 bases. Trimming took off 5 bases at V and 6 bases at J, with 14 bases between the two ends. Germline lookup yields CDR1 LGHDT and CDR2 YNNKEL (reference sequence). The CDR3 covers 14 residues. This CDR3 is CASSEVTRGNIQYF. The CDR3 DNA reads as TGTGCCAGCAGCGAAGTGACTAGGGGAAACATTCAGTACTTC.

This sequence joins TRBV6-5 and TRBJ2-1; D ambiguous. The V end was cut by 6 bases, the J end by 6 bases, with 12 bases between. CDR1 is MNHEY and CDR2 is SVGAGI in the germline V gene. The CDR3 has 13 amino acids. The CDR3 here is CASRKSQPNEQFF. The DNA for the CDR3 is TGTGCCAGCAGGAAGAGCCAACCCAATGAGCAGTTCTTC.